The T cell receptor beta chain under discussion was sequenced for a study of T-cell memory formation after mild COVID-19. Across the study: Clusters were largely donor specific.

Study-wide findings and caveats: A balance of CD4 and CD8 characterized clones contracting day 15 to 85, whereas later expanders leaned CD4+. Pre-infection memory carried some responding clones, suggesting that cross-reactive memory joined.

With regard to this clonotype: As yet, its antigen is unknown. At one of its ends the junction is not consistent with the germline gene, which may arise from a read error.

Barcoded TCR alpha and TCR beta cDNA libraries with UMIs came from 5'RACE using constant-segment primers. TCRdb re-analysed the 5' RACE reads in MiXCR, keeping a single row per CDR3 protein. Of a few hundred thousand distinct CDR3 sequences listed, less than 25% are singletons. CDR1 and CDR2 from the germline V gene are SGHTA and FQGNSA. The CDR3 loop spans 15 amino acids. The sequenced material came from PBMCs or a T cell subset sorted from them (not recorded which). The chain links TRBV7-2 to TRBJ1-5, with D maybe TRBD1 (5 bases). This receptor was obtained from a man aged 18-30 years who had mild COVID-19 (a few samples of this study predate the infection). Cell type and time point are not known. CDR3 loop: CARSLERGPNQPQHF. The CDR3 DNA sequence: TGTGCCAGAAGCTTAGAGAGGGGTCCGAATCAGCCCCAGCATTTT.